A selection of T cell receptor beta chains follows, all from one sample in a study of Ad26.COV2.S vaccination and SARS-CoV-2 variants. Repertoires were generated with immunoSEQ multiplex PCR, while TCRdb's copy carries only in-frame clones and drops some. The profile shows 430,000 or so clones, around 90% of them singletons. The sample here was peripheral blood, taken in a trial of Ad26.COV2.S vaccine versus placebo. Every receptor here comes from a person aged 18-60 years who received the Ad26.COV2.S COVID-19 vaccine or a placebo. Both conserved end residues are part of each CDR3. A D gene is named only where the DNA matches it firmly. A clone size is listed for some rows: how often the clone was seen (once, few, many), or a class if it is expanded.

j_call: TRBJ1-2
clone_size: .
d_call: .
v_call: TRBV5-1
cdr3_aa: CASSLDGSGYTF
cdr3_nt: TGCGCCAGCAGCTTGGATGGTTCGGGCTACACCTTC

j_call: TRBJ1-1
clone_size: .
d_call: .
v_call: TRBV16
cdr3_aa: CASSPTRNTEAFF
cdr3_nt: TGTGCCAGCAGCCCTACGAGGAACACTGAAGCTTTCTTT

j_call: TRBJ2-1
clone_size: .
d_call: TRBD2
v_call: TRBV29-1
cdr3_aa: CSVDGLAGQNEQFF
cdr3_nt: TGCAGCGTTGACGGACTAGCGGGACAGAATGAGCAGTTCTTC

j_call: TRBJ1-2
clone_size: .
d_call: .
v_call: TRBV2
cdr3_aa: CASSPDNTNYGYTF
cdr3_nt: TGTGCCAGCAGTCCGGACAACACTAACTATGGCTACACCTTC

j_call: TRBJ2-1
clone_size: .
d_call: .
v_call: TRBV29-1
cdr3_aa: CSVEVRESYNEQFF
cdr3_nt: TGCAGCGTTGAAGTGAGGGAGTCCTACAATGAGCAGTTCTTC

j_call: TRBJ2-1
clone_size: .
d_call: .
v_call: TRBV4-3
cdr3_aa: CASSQEGGLRNEQFF
cdr3_nt: TGCGCCAGCAGCCAAGAGGGGGGGCTGAGAAATGAGCAGTTCTTC

j_call: TRBJ2-7
clone_size: .
d_call: TRBD2
v_call: TRBV10-3
cdr3_aa: CAIRAGGELYEQYF
cdr3_nt: TGTGCCATTCGGGCGGGAGGGGAGCTCTACGAGCAGTACTTC

j_call: TRBJ2-7
clone_size: .
d_call: .
v_call: TRBV2
cdr3_aa: CASSPYYEQYF
cdr3_nt: TGTGCCAGCAGTCCCTATTACGAGCAGTACTTC

j_call: TRBJ2-7
clone_size: .
d_call: .
v_call: TRBV29-1
cdr3_aa: CSVVGHLYEQYF
cdr3_nt: TGCAGCGTTGTCGGACACCTCTACGAGCAGTACTTC

j_call: TRBJ1-5
clone_size: .
d_call: TRBD1
v_call: TRBV6-7
cdr3_aa: CASSKTGVSTQPQHF
cdr3_nt: TGTGCCAGCAGCAAGACAGGGGTAAGCACTCAGCCCCAGCATTTT

j_call: TRBJ2-3
clone_size: .
d_call: .
v_call: TRBV6-2/TRBV6-3
cdr3_aa: CASSYSTNRGTDTQYF
cdr3_nt: TGTGCCAGCAGTTACTCGACTAACCGAGGCACAGATACGCAGTATTTT

j_call: TRBJ2-1
clone_size: .
d_call: .
v_call: TRBV1
cdr3_aa: CTSSQGVLGPGRDNEQFF
cdr3_nt: TGCACCAGCAGCCAGGGGGTTTTAGGGCCCGGGAGAGACAATGAGCAGTTCTTC

j_call: TRBJ1-2
clone_size: once
d_call: .
v_call: TRBV7-9
cdr3_aa: CASSLQGVDGYTF
cdr3_nt: TGTGCCAGCAGCCTACAGGGTGTGGATGGCTACACCTTC

j_call: TRBJ2-1
clone_size: .
d_call: TRBD2
v_call: TRBV19
cdr3_aa: CASEGFSTSGDSYNEQFF
cdr3_nt: TGTGCCAGTGAGGGGTTTTCGACTAGCGGGGACTCCTACAATGAGCAGTTCTTC

j_call: TRBJ2-2
clone_size: .
d_call: TRBD1
v_call: TRBV5-6
cdr3_aa: CASSLQGQGAGELFF
cdr3_nt: TGTGCCAGCAGCCTGCAGGGACAGGGTGCCGGGGAGCTGTTTTTT

j_call: TRBJ2-7
clone_size: .
d_call: TRBD1
v_call: TRBV4-3
cdr3_aa: CASSQEGQGLYEQYF
cdr3_nt: TGCGCCAGCAGCCAAGAAGGACAGGGTCTCTACGAGCAGTACTTC